This T cell receptor beta chain was identified during a study of blood T cells in healthy people across ages. This clonotype was seen at least ten times. The second PCR ran roughly 6 to 12 cycles with a sample-barcoded 5' primer and J-beta primers. All cDNA molecules were each tagged by a template-switch adaptor with 12 random nucleotides. One entry per CDR3 protein, called by TCRdb with MiXCR from the 5' RACE reads. In the table there are hundreds of thousands of distinct CDR3 sequences, about 28% of which are singletons. The CDR3 is 16 residues long. The V gene end was trimmed by 0 bases and the J gene end by 6 bases; junction bases not matched to a gene: 6. Germline CDR1 is LGHNA and CDR2 is YNFKEQ.

Specimen: blood. This TCR derives from an elderly woman in good health. The chain is built from TRBV4-2 and TRBJ2-1; TRBD2 matches 9 bases. CDR3 in DNA: TGTGCCAGCAGCCAAGAAGAGGGACTAGCCTTCAATGAGCAGTTCTTC. Its translation is CASSQEEGLAFNEQFF.